The T cell receptor beta chain described here comes from a study of beta chain features in type 1 diabetes. There are a few counts of this clone. Its antigen is not known. Notes on the study in general: The naive, central memory and Treg TCRB repertoires showed an apparent similarity that was greater among patients than among healthy donors.

Reverse transcribing all isolated RNA meant expressed TCRB transcripts were sequenced. Produced via immunoSEQ multiplex PCR; TCRdb's table is partial and in-frame only. The sample shows 860,000 or so clones, roughly a sixth of them seen only once. Per germline, CDR1 SGDLS and CDR2 YYNGEE. Trimming took 0 bases from V and 4 from J, leaving 8 bases between them. There are 14 residues in the CDR3. The gene calls are TRBV9 and TRBJ1-3; no firm D call. This TCR came from a woman in her late teens or twenties in good health. The sample taken for sequencing was naive CD4+ T cells from blood. CDR3 sequence reads: CASSVDQLGNTIYF. In nucleotides, the CDR3 is TGTGCCAGCAGCGTAGACCAGTTGGGAAACACCATATATTTT. The complete variable domain, with remaining parts taken from reference TRBV9 and TRBJ1-3, reads DSGVTQTPKHLITATGQRVTLRCSPRSGDLSVYWYQQSLDQGLQFLIQYYNGEERAKGNILERFSAQQFPDLHSELNLSSLELGDSALYFCASSVDQLGNTIYFGEGSWLTVV.